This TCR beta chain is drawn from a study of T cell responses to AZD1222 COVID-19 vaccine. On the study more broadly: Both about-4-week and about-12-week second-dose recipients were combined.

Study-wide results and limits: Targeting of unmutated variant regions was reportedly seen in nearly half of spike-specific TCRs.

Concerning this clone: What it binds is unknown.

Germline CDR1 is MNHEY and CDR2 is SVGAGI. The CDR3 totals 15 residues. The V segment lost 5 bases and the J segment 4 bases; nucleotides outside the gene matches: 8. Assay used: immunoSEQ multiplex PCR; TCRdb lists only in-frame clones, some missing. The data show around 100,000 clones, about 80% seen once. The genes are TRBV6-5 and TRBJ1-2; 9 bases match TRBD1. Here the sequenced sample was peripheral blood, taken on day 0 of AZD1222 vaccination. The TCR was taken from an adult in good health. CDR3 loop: CASSPDRGIGYGYTF. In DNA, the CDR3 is TGTGCCAGCAGTCCCGACAGGGGGATAGGCTATGGCTACACCTTC.